The T cell receptor beta chain under discussion was sequenced for a study of T cells expressing NK-cell markers. TCRdb reprocessed the 5' RACE reads and keeps a single row for each CDR3 protein, giving no DNA. The data include almost 450,000 distinct CDR3 sequences; the top ten clones carry 7.3%. The CDR3 is 12 residues long. Germline-derived CDR1 and CDR2 are LGHDT and YNNKEL (reference sequence). The source is a woman aged 18-70 years in good health. Sequences were obtained from blood T cells: a sorted CD56 or NKG2C T cell subset, CD4+ or CD8+ T cells, or bulk PBMC T cells (not recorded which). This chain uses TRBV3-1 with TRBJ2-1. CDR3 sequence: CASSRRFNEQFF.